These 19 T cell receptor beta chains were all obtained from the same sample, sequenced in a study of CD8 T cells in Susac syndrome (dated by TCRdb to about 2019). Preparation of the library involved the immunoSEQ multiplex PCR assay. RNA was extracted using the RNeasy kit, and about 0.5 to 1 microgram was reverse transcribed with random hexamers. TCRdb handled the public reads itself, with Q25 trimming in fastp and clone calling in MiXCR, and kept productive beta chains. Identical CDR3 proteins give one entry, which carries the most common genes and DNA. Here the sample has 78,000 or so distinct CDR3 sequences; about 95% occur a single time. The ten largest clones represent 0.35% to 0.4% of the sample. The sample was CD8+ T cells from PBMCs. Every receptor here comes from a human donor with multiple sclerosis.

The CDR3 loop reads CASSSEQETQYF. The CDR3 DNA reads as TGTGCCAGCAGCTCAGAACAAGAGACCCAGTACTTC. The rearrangement joins TRBV5-6 to TRBJ2-5; D gene unclear. V lost 3 bases and J 2 bases, leaving 5 bases between the germline ends. This CDR3 contains 12 residues. Germline loops: CDR1 SGHDT, CDR2 YYEEEE. Looking up the rest from reference TRBV5-6 and TRBJ2-5 gives the full variable domain: DAGVTQSPTHLIKTRGQQVTLRCSPKSGHDTVSWYQQALGQGPQFIFQYYEEEERQRGNFPDRFSGHQFPNYSSELNVNALLLGDSALYLCASSSEQETQYFGPGTRLLVL.

The chain joins TRBV7-9 to TRBJ2-1; a possible D gene is TRBD1 (6 bases). V gave up 7 bases and J gave up 5 bases, with 18 bases separating them. Germline V gives CDR1 SEHNR, CDR2 FQNEAQ (reference sequence). The CDR3 runs 15 residues. CDR3 in amino acids: CASIKKWGPDNEQFF. The CDR3 DNA is TGTGCCAGCATCAAAAAATGGGGGCCCGACAATGAGCAGTTCTTC.

The chain combines TRBV29-1 with TRBJ1-2; no firm D call. The CDR3 covers 11 residues. V was shortened by 4 bases and J by 6 bases, with 9 bases between the two germline ends. CDR1 and CDR2 (germline): SQVTM, ANQGSEA. CDR3 in DNA: TGCAGCGTTGCTTCTCCAAATGGCTACACCTTC. It yields the protein CSVASPNGYTF.

CDR3 DNA sequence: TGTGCCAGCAGCATTCTCCTGGACAGAAACACAGATACGCAGTATTTT. It is translated as CASSILLDRNTDTQYF. This chain uses TRBV7-9 with TRBJ2-3, with TRBD1 as a possible D gene (6 bases). The CDR3 has 16 amino acids. The V end was cut by 5 bases, the J end by 2 bases, with 17 bases between. Germline CDR1 and CDR2: SEHNR and FQNEAQ (reference sequence).

The chain is built from TRBV12-3 or TRBV12-4 and TRBJ2-3, with D perhaps being TRBD1 or TRBD2 (7 bases each). The CDR3 has 14 amino acids. Trimming removed 6 bases from V and 5 bases from J, with 15 bases in between. The CDR3 DNA is TGTGCCAGCAGCCCGGGGAGGGGGCTAGATACGCAGTATTTT. This sequence encodes CASSPGRGLDTQYF.

V and J are TRBV27 and TRBJ1-2, with D possibly being TRBD1 (5 bases). The CDR3 consists of 13 residues. Trimming took 2 bases from V and 7 from J, leaving 11 bases between them. Germline assignment: CDR1 MNHEY and CDR2 SMNVEV (reference sequence). The CDR3 DNA is TGTGCCAGCAGTTTAGGAGCCGGGGCTGGCTACACCTTC. Translated, it gives CASSLGAGAGYTF.

The count of this clonotype is one. The chain has TRBV11-2 and TRBJ2-1, with 7 bases fitting TRBD1. The trim removed 0 bases at V and 5 bases at J, leaving 10 bases unmatched. The germline CDR1 and CDR2 sequences are SGHAT and FQNNGV. The CDR3 contains 17 residues. The CDR3 sequence: CASSLDLGTEVDNEQFF. DNA for the CDR3: TGTGCCAGCAGCTTAGATCTTGGGACAGAGGTGGACAATGAGCAGTTCTTC.

The CDR3 sequence is CASSQDIGGRYNSPLHF. CDR3 bases: TGCGCCAGCAGCCAAGATATCGGGGGCCGGTATAATTCACCCCTCCACTTT. This chain joins TRBV4-1 and TRBJ1-6, with a tentative D call TRBD1 (6 bases). V gave up 0 bases and J gave up 4 bases, with 13 bases separating them. The CDR3 length is 17 residues. Germline CDR1 MGHRA, CDR2 YSYEKL.

This chain connects TRBV27 to TRBJ2-5, with 9 nucleotides matching TRBD1. The CDR3 has 15 amino acids. V was pared by 3 bases and J by 1 base, with 3 bases of the junction left unmatched. CDR1 MNHEY and CDR2 SMNVEV come from the germline V gene (reference sequence). CDR3 amino acids: CASSFLDRGQETQYF. CDR3 DNA: TGTGCCAGCAGTTTTTTGGACAGGGGCCAAGAGACCCAGTACTTC.

The V and J genes are TRBV27 and TRBJ2-7, with D uncertain. CDR1 is MNHEY and CDR2 is SMNVEV in the germline V gene (reference sequence). The CDR3 totals 14 residues. V lost 5 bases and J lost 1, with 12 bases in between. In DNA, the CDR3 is TGTGCCAGCAGTCCCATGTCTAAGTCCTACGAGCAGTACTTC. This translates into CASSPMSKSYEQYF.

The V and J genes are TRBV6-5 and TRBJ2-1; 7 nucleotides align to TRBD1. After removal of 0 bases from V and 0 bases from J, the junction contained 2 bases not matched to a gene. Germline V gene data show CDR1 as MNHEY and CDR2 as SVGAGI. The CDR3 contains 16 residues. CDR3 region: CASSYSGQSSYNEQFF. CDR3 nucleotide sequence: TGTGCCAGCAGTTACTCGGGACAGAGCTCCTACAATGAGCAGTTCTTC.

The chain recombines TRBV7-9 with TRBJ1-5; D unresolved. This CDR3 has 12 residues. Per the germline V gene, CDR1 is SEHNR and CDR2 is FQNEAQ (reference sequence). Trimming left V 4 bases short and J 5 bases short, with 6 bases between. CDR3 DNA sequence: TGTGCCAGCAGCTCCTTCGATCAGCCCCAGCATTTT. Translated, it gives CASSSFDQPQHF.

J is TRBJ1-5 and V is TRBV6-1; weak D call: TRBD1 (5 bases). CDR3 length: 15 residues. The germline CDR1 and CDR2 sequences are MNHNS and SASEGT. V lost 6 bases and J 3 bases, leaving 15 bases between the germline ends. CDR3 sequence (DNA): TGTGCCAGCAGCGGGGACGACACCTACAATCAGCCCCAGCATTTT. Translated, it gives CASSGDDTYNQPQHF.

The chain has TRBV9 and TRBJ2-7, with 12 bases aligning to TRBD1. The CDR3 extends over 15 amino acids. Per the germline V gene, CDR1 is SGDLS and CDR2 is YYNGEE. The V and J ends lost 1 base and 4 bases, in that order; junction bases with no gene match: 3. The CDR3: CASSVSGQGAYEQYF. Written as DNA, the CDR3 is TGTGCCAGCAGCGTATCGGGACAGGGGGCGTACGAGCAGTACTTC.

V usage is TRBV3-1 and J usage is TRBJ2-3; TRBD2 aligns across 13 bases. This CDR3 contains 17 residues. V lost 4 bases to trimming and J lost 7 bases; unmatched junction nucleotides: 11. CDR1 and CDR2 (germline): LGHDT, YNNKEL (reference sequence). The CDR3 bases are TGTGCCAGCAGCCTTGGGACTAGCGGGACACGGGGGAATACGCAGTATTTT. The encoded protein is CASSLGTSGTRGNTQYF.

This rearrangement joins TRBV27 to TRBJ1-1; the match to TRBD1 covers 9 bases. Germline-derived CDR1 and CDR2 are MNHEY and SMNVEV (reference sequence). Unmatched junction bases numbered 8, after V lost 10 bases and J lost 5 bases. The CDR3 is made up of 13 amino acids. The DNA of the CDR3 is TGTGCCATCTCGACAGGGGGTGGGACTGAAGCTTTCTTT. As protein: CAISTGGGTEAFF.

The chain uses TRBV12-3 or TRBV12-4 and TRBJ2-2; 9 nucleotides line up with TRBD1. The CDR3 has 17 amino acids. V dropped 5 bases and J dropped 1; count of bases not matched to a gene: 8. CDR3 residues: CASSPVPGQGNTGELFF. The CDR3 bases are TGTGCCAGCAGTCCAGTTCCGGGACAGGGGAACACCGGGGAGCTGTTTTTT.

CDR3 bases: TGCAGCGTTGAAGGGGGTAGACCGGGACAGGGTTACAATGAGCAGTTCTTC. Amino acid sequence: CSVEGGRPGQGYNEQFF. V is TRBV29-1 and J is TRBJ2-1; TRBD1 agrees at 9 bases. The CDR3 covers 17 residues. The germline V gene has CDR1 SQVTM and CDR2 ANQGSEA. V dropped 1 base and J dropped 4; count of bases not matched to a gene: 11.

The chain links TRBV12-5 to TRBJ2-2; 9 bases are shared with TRBD2. This CDR3 spans 15 amino acids. Per germline, CDR1 LGHNT and CDR2 FRNRAP. The V and J ends lost 6 bases and 6 bases, in that order; junction bases with no gene match: 8. CDR3 bases: TGTGCTAGTGGGGTCCAGCGGGAGGCGGCCGGGGAGCTGTTTTTT. Its translation is CASGVQREAAGELFF.